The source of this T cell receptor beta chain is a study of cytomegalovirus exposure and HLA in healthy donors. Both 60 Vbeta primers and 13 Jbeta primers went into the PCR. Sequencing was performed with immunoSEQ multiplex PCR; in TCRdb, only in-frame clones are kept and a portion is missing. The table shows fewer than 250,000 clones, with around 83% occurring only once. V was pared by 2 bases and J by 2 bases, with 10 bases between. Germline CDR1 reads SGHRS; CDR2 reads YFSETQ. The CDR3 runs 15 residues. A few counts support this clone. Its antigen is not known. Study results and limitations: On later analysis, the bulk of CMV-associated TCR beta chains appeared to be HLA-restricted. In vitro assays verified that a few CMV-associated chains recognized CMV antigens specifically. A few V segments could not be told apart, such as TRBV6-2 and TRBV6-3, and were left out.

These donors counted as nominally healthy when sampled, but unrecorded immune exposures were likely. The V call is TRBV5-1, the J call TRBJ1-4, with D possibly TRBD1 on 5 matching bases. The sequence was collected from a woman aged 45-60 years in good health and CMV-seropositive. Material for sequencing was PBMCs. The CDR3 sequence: CASSLGRGTNEKLFF. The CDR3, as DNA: TGCGCCAGCAGCTTAGGCCGGGGGACTAATGAAAAACTGTTTTTT.